This TCR beta chain was captured in a study of cytomegalovirus exposure and HLA in healthy donors (dated by TCRdb to 2017 to 2019). The study in broad terms: A later analysis indicated that the 90 to 150 validation repertoires were generated on the platform also employed for the roughly 650 repertoires of the first cohort. The aim of the study was to test whether cataloging public T cell receptors could identify signatures of past pathogen exposure. The study combined high-throughput TCR immunosequencing, statistical association of individual TCRs with disease status, and machine learning to predict cytomegalovirus infection status. Besides the first cohort of around 700 subjects, a separate validation cohort made up of 95 to 150 different subjects was used. Overall study results and their limits: Cytomegalovirus status was reported to be diagnosed by the classifier with high specificity and sensitivity in both the original and validation cohorts. A total of 150 to 200 TCR beta chains were listed by the study as associated with cytomegalovirus. Across donors, most TCR sequences were observed very rarely, whereas some public TCRs were present in many individuals. It was suggested by the authors that the approach could potentially be generalized to other disease states and immunological phenotypes. A few of the identified cytomegalovirus-associated TCR beta chains were confirmed in vitro to be specific for cytomegalovirus antigens. The validation cohort had no HLA typing available for a later analysis, so co-occurrence within that cohort was assessed over all 120 or so repertoires. Subsequent analysis determined that TCRs grouped into clusters in the first cohort also showed a tendency toward co-occurrence across the 90 to 150 validation repertoires, and 90% to 95% of cluster scores exceeded 0.

The germline V gene encodes CDR1 LNHDA and CDR2 SQIVND (reference sequence). V loses 1 base of germline sequence and J loses 4 bases, and the interval between the two ends is 13 bases. From the cysteine through the phenylalanine, the CDR3 covers 15 amino acids. The sequence is cut down to CDR3 DNA, 45 bases in frame from base 1. In regard to this clone: The specificity of this receptor is unknown. No base-level quality is on record; no much larger clone is a single base apart.

The library was generated by the immunoSEQ multiplex PCR assay. Concerning the study's data processing: To diagnose cytomegalovirus status from the catalog of TCR beta chain sequences, a statistical classification framework was built. What TCRdb holds here is the immuneACCESS table cut down to in-frame rearrangements. Part of the clones is not present; checked against another copy, under half of the missing clones reflect an unresolved V gene, and the others are unexplained. The DNA was the basis for D and trimming; V, J and clone size are from that table. The sample table holds about 150,000 clones, of which 80% to 90% were seen once. Clones ranked in the top ten supply 9% of the sample. The donors were included in the validation cohort of 90 to 150 subjects, a group kept apart from the roughly 700-subject first cohort.

This TCR was sampled from a woman aged 18 to 35 in good health and CMV-seropositive. The sequence joins TRBV19 to TRBJ1-1; a tentative D match to TRBD1 spans 5 bases. The sample consisted of PBMCs. Here is the DNA: TGTGCCAGTAGTATAGTCGGCCAGGGCGGCACTGAAGCTTTCTTT. Its coded protein is CASSIVGQGGTEAFF.